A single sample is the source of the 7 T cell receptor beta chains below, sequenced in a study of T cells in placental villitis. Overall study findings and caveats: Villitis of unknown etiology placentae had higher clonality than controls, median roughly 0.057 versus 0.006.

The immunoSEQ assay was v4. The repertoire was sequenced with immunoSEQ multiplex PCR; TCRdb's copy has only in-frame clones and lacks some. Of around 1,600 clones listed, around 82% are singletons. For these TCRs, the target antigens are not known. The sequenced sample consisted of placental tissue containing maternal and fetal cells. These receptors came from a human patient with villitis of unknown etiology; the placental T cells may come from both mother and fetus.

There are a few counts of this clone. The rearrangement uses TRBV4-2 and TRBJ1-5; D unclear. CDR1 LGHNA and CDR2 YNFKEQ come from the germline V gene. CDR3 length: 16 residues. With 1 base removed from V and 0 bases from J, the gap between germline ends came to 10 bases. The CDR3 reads CASSQVMEYSNQPQHF. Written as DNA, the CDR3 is TGTGCCAGCAGCCAAGTAATGGAGTATAGCAATCAGCCCCAGCATTTT.

The CDR3 spells CASSLSSKETQYF. CDR3 sequence (DNA): TGTGCCAGCAGTTTATCCTCTAAAGAGACCCAGTACTTC. This chain joins TRBV12-3 or TRBV12-4 and TRBJ2-5; no clear D gene. There are 13 residues in the CDR3. Trimming stripped 2 bases from V and 3 bases from J, with 7 bases between.

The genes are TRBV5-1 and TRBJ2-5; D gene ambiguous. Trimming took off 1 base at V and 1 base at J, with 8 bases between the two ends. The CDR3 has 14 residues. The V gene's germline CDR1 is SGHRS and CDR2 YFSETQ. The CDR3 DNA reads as TGCGCCAGCAGCTTGTTTGCGACCCAAGAGACCCAGTACTTC. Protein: CASSLFATQETQYF. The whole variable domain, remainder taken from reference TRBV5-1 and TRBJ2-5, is KAGVTQTPRYLIKTRGQQVTLSCSPISGHRSVSWYQQTPGQGLQFLFEYFSETQRNKGNFPGRFSGRQFSNSRSEMNVSTLELGDSALYLCASSLFATQETQYFGPGTRLLVL.

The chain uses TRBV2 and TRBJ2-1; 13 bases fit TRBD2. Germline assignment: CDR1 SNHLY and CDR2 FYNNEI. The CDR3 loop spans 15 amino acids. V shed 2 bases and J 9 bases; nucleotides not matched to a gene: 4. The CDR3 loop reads CASSERLAGGGEQFF. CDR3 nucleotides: TGTGCCAGCAGTGAACGACTAGCGGGGGGAGGTGAGCAGTTCTTC.

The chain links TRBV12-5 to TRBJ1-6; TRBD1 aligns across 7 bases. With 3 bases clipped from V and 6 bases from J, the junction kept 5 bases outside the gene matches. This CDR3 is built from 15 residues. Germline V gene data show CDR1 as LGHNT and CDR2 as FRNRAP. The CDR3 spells CASGFGTGANSPLHF. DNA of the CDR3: TGTGCTAGTGGTTTTGGAACAGGGGCTAATTCACCCCTCCACTTT.

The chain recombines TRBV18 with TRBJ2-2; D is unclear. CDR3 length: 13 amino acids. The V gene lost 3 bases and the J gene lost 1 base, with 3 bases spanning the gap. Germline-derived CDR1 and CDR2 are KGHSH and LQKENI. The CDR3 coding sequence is TGTGCCAGCTCACCGGGGAACACCGGGGAGCTGTTTTTT. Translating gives CASSPGNTGELFF.

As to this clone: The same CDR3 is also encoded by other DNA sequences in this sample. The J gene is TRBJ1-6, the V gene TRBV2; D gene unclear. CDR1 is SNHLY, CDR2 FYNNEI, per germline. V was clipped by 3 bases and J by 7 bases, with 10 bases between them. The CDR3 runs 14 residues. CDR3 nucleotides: TGTGCCAGCAGTGAGGAGACGGGGAATTCACCCCTCCACTTT. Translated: CASSEETGNSPLHF.